The clone carrying this T cell receptor beta chain has just a few counts. As yet, its antigen is unknown. V was pared by 1 base and J by 6 bases, with 4 bases of the junction left unmatched. The CDR3 spans 15 residues. Germline V gene sequence: CDR1 SEHNR, CDR2 FQNEAQ (reference sequence). These data come from a study of T cell repertoires in cytomegalovirus infection. Across the study: A matching HLA type, together with CMV infection, was signaled by public TCR beta signatures. Broader study findings: What dominated the ex vivo response were HLA-C-restricted CMV-specific TCR beta clonotypes.

TCRdb analysed the reads with MiXCR anew, one entry per CDR3 protein. This repertoire shows hundreds of thousands of distinct CDR3 sequences, 20% to 25% found once; its top ten account for 8%. The source of this sequence is a human donor in good health (CMV status not recorded). Some clones in this sample may be carry-over from other donors' samples. The specimen sequenced was CD8+ T cells from PBMCs. The chain has TRBV7-9 and TRBJ2-7, with 12 bases fitting TRBD2. The CDR3: CASSLVVLAGGEQYF. The CDR3 nucleotides are TGTGCCAGCAGCTTAGTAGTACTAGCGGGGGGCGAGCAGTACTTC.